The rows below give T cell receptor beta chains drawn from one sample of a study of T-cell memory formation after mild COVID-19. TCRdb re-called the 5' RACE reads with MiXCR, one entry per CDR3 protein. The data show about 130,000 distinct CDR3 sequences, roughly a quarter seen once. Sequenced material: PBMCs or a T cell subset sorted from them (not recorded which). The receptor source for this set is an adult woman who had mild COVID-19 (a few samples of this study predate the infection). Cell type and time point are not known. The CDR3 runs from the conserved cysteine through the conserved F or W. The D gene is left open where the match is weak. The size field is filled for only some rows; it gives once, few, many or a size class.

v_call	clone_size	j_call	d_call	cdr3_aa	cdr3_nt
TRBV5-4	NA	TRBJ2-7	TRBD2	CASSLGGSGSSLEQYF	TGTGCCAGCAGCTTGGGAGGTAGCGGGAGTTCCTTGGAGCAGTACTTC
TRBV5-1	few	TRBJ2-2	TRBD1	CASSLYGTGNTGELFF	TGCGCCAGCAGCTTATATGGGACAGGGAACACCGGGGAGCTGTTTTTT
TRBV4-1	few	TRBJ2-3	TRBD2	CASSQEAGLLNTQYF	TGCGCCAGCAGCCAAGAAGCGGGACTGTTAAATACGCAGTATTTT
TRBV27	NA	TRBJ2-7	TRBD2	CASSLLTSGRAYEQYF	TGTGCCAGCAGTTTATTGACTAGCGGGAGGGCCTACGAGCAGTACTTC
TRBV6-6	NA	TRBJ2-7	NA	CASSYSDGGSYEQYF	TGTGCCAGCAGTTACTCGGACGGAGGCTCCTACGAGCAGTACTTC
TRBV4-1	NA	TRBJ2-7	TRBD2	CASSQDIQAGGPEQYF	TGCGCCAGCAGCCAAGATATCCAAGCGGGGGGGCCTGAGCAGTACTTC
TRBV30	NA	TRBJ2-1	NA	CAWRQGGEQFF	TGTGCCTGGAGGCAGGGAGGTGAGCAGTTCTTC
TRBV19	NA	TRBJ1-2	NA	CASSPSTHGGYTF	TGTGCCAGTAGCCCTTCGACACACGGGGGCTACACCTTC
TRBV4-2	NA	TRBJ2-5	TRBD2	CASSQDLAGETQYF	TGTGCCAGCAGCCAAGATCTAGCGGGAGAGACCCAGTACTTC
TRBV4-1	NA	TRBJ1-2	NA	CASSQGEAGYTF	TGCGCCAGCAGCCAAGGGGAGGCTGGCTACACCTTC
TRBV7-2	NA	TRBJ2-7	NA	CASSPGYGPYEQYF	TGTGCCAGCAGCCCGGGGTACGGTCCCTACGAGCAGTACTTC
TRBV12-3/TRBV12-4	NA	TRBJ1-6	NA	CASSLRSPEGSPLHF	TGTGCCAGCAGTCTTCGGAGCCCGGAAGGATCACCCCTCCACTTT
TRBV4-3	NA	TRBJ2-1	TRBD2	CASSQMEAGSSYNEQFF	TGCGCCAGCAGCCAGATGGAAGCGGGGAGCTCCTACAATGAGCAGTTCTTC
TRBV6-1	NA	TRBJ2-1	TRBD2	CASSELGLAGYNEQFF	TGTGCCAGCAGTGAATTGGGACTAGCGGGATACAATGAGCAGTTCTTC
TRBV24-1	NA	TRBJ2-2	NA	CATSDQNRNTGELFF	TGTGCCACCAGTGATCAAAACAGGAACACCGGGGAGCTGTTTTTT
TRBV20-1	NA	TRBJ2-4	TRBD1	CSARTGTGENIQYF	TGCAGTGCTCGAACCGGGACAGGGGAAAACATTCAGTACTTC
TRBV7-6	few	TRBJ1-2	NA	CASSPRGGSNYGYTF	TGTGCCAGCAGCCCCCGGGGGGGTTCTAACTATGGCTACACCTTC
TRBV5-5	NA	TRBJ2-1	NA	CASSWDSFSYNEQFF	TGTGCCAGCAGTTGGGACTCCTTCTCCTACAATGAGCAGTTCTTC
TRBV11-2	few	TRBJ2-3	NA	CASSPAGQSGTQYF	TGTGCCAGCAGCCCGGCGGGACAGTCTGGTACGCAGTATTTT
TRBV6-6	few	TRBJ2-5	NA	CASRRGLETQYF	TGTGCCAGCAGACGGGGCCTAGAGACCCAGTACTTC
TRBV30	NA	TRBJ2-1	NA	CAWSGGNEQFF	TGTGCCTGGAGTGGAGGCAATGAGCAGTTCTTC
TRBV10-3	NA	TRBJ1-3	NA	CAISIDQGASGNTIYF	TGTGCCATCAGTATCGATCAGGGTGCGAGTGGAAACACCATATATTTT
TRBV7-9	NA	TRBJ2-7	NA	CASSFGRGRTEQYF	TGTGCCAGCAGCTTCGGCAGGGGTCGAACCGAGCAGTACTTC
TRBV14	NA	TRBJ1-1	TRBD1	CASSQDRTGLPWTEAFF	TGTGCCAGCAGCCAAGATCGGACAGGGCTCCCGTGGACTGAAGCTTTCTTT
TRBV7-8	few	TRBJ2-7	TRBD1	CASSLAWTGNEQYF	TGTGCCAGCAGCTTGGCTTGGACAGGGAACGAGCAGTACTTC
TRBV5-6	NA	TRBJ2-3	TRBD1	CASSFTMTGVSQYF	TGTGCCAGCAGCTTCACTATGACAGGGGTTTCGCAGTATTTT
TRBV7-9	few	TRBJ2-7	NA	CASSPLPEQYF	TGTGCCAGCAGCCCGCTTCCTGAGCAGTACTTC
TRBV27	NA	TRBJ2-7	NA	CASSPPPVLLVPEQYF	TGTGCCAGCAGTCCTCCCCCGGTCTTACTAGTTCCCGAGCAGTACTTC
TRBV5-4	NA	TRBJ2-7	NA	CASSLGGSVYEQYF	TGTGCCAGCAGCTTGGGGGGTTCCGTCTACGAGCAGTACTTC
TRBV10-3	many	TRBJ2-3	NA	CAISEPKFTGSTDTQYF	TGTGCCATCAGTGAGCCGAAGTTTACAGGGTCCACAGATACGCAGTATTTT
TRBV12-3/TRBV12-4	medium-sized	TRBJ2-5	NA	CASTVSGAAGMYF	TGTGCCAGCACCGTCTCAGGGGCGGCAGGGATGTACTTC
TRBV27	few	TRBJ2-7	NA	CASSLTIFYEQYF	TGTGCCAGCAGTCTCACAATATTCTACGAGCAGTACTTC
TRBV4-1	NA	TRBJ1-1	NA	CASSQETGPSLAEAFF	TGCGCCAGCAGCCAAGAAACCGGGCCATCCCTGGCTGAAGCTTTCTTT
TRBV7-6	NA	TRBJ2-5	TRBD1	CASSPGTGGFQETQYF	TGTGCCAGCAGCCCAGGGACAGGGGGTTTCCAAGAGACCCAGTACTTC
TRBV13	few	TRBJ2-1	TRBD2	CASSSGLAGAFNEQFF	TGTGCCAGCAGCTCAGGACTAGCGGGAGCGTTCAATGAGCAGTTCTTC
TRBV20-1	few	TRBJ2-6	NA	CSARDLGAGANVLTF	TGCAGTGCTAGAGATCTGGGTGCTGGGGCCAACGTCCTGACTTTC
TRBV6-2/TRBV6-3	few	TRBJ2-4	TRBD2	CASSYSTSGRVDIQYF	TGTGCCAGCAGTTACTCGACTAGCGGGAGAGTGGACATTCAGTACTTC
TRBV5-1	many	TRBJ2-3	TRBD1	CASSLGQGVDTQYF	TGCGCCAGCAGCTTGGGACAGGGCGTCGATACGCAGTATTTT
TRBV7-2	few	TRBJ2-3	TRBD2	CASSSWGLREDTDTQYF	TGTGCCAGCAGCTCCTGGGGTTTGCGGGAGGACACAGATACGCAGTATTTT
TRBV5-1	few	TRBJ2-1	TRBD1	CASSLIDRGSHEQFF	TGCGCCAGCAGCTTAATCGACAGGGGTAGTCATGAGCAGTTCTTC
TRBV7-8	NA	TRBJ2-3	NA	CASSPIETDTQYF	TGTGCCAGCAGCCCAATAGAGACAGATACGCAGTATTTT
TRBV29-1	NA	TRBJ2-5	NA	CSVPYERTSFQETQYF	TGCAGCGTCCCCTATGAGAGGACATCGTTCCAAGAGACCCAGTACTTC
TRBV24-1	few	TRBJ2-3	NA	CATWIRGATDTQYF	TGTGCCACCTGGATCAGGGGCGCGACAGATACGCAGTATTTT
TRBV2	NA	TRBJ1-1	NA	CASSEEGTANTEAFF	TGTGCCAGCAGTGAAGAAGGGACGGCGAACACTGAAGCTTTCTTT
TRBV27	once	TRBJ1-3	NA	CASRGRGNTIYF	TGTGCCAGCAGGGGCCGAGGAAACACCATATATTTT
TRBV5-1	few	TRBJ2-6	NA	CASSPPEANSGANVLTF	TGCGCCAGCAGCCCCCCGGAGGCGAACTCTGGGGCCAACGTCCTGACTTTC
TRBV20-1	few	TRBJ1-2	NA	CSALVGYGYTF	TGCAGTGCCTTGGTGGGCTATGGCTACACCTTC
TRBV7-9	NA	TRBJ2-5	NA	CASTGGPYQETQYF	TGTGCCAGCACAGGCGGGCCGTACCAAGAGACCCAGTACTTC
TRBV12-3/TRBV12-4	few	TRBJ1-1	NA	CASRRSLVTEAFF	TGTGCCAGCCGCCGGTCATTGGTTACAGAAGCTTTCTTT
TRBV15	NA	TRBJ2-1	TRBD2	CATSRRSSGGDNEQFF	TGTGCCACCAGCAGACGAAGTAGCGGGGGGGACAATGAGCAGTTCTTC
TRBV9	NA	TRBJ1-5	NA	CASSPGDNQPQHF	TGTGCAAGCAGCCCGGGGGACAATCAGCCCCAGCATTTT
TRBV29-1	few	TRBJ2-1	NA	CSVAEYNEQFF	TGCAGCGTTGCAGAGTACAATGAGCAGTTCTTC
TRBV5-5	NA	TRBJ2-3	TRBD1	CASSVGDSITDTQYF	TGTGCCAGCAGCGTGGGGGACAGCATCACAGATACGCAGTATTTT
TRBV19	few	TRBJ2-1	TRBD2	CASSPMREDNEQFF	TGTGCCAGTAGTCCCATGCGGGAGGACAATGAGCAGTTCTTC
TRBV15	NA	TRBJ2-3	NA	CATSRDRNRADTQYF	TGTGCCACCAGCAGAGATCGAAACAGGGCAGATACGCAGTATTTT